The T cell receptor beta chain under discussion was sequenced for a study of blood T cells in healthy people across ages (dated by TCRdb to 2013 to 2016). Study-wide context: In model experiments, template switching captured roughly one uniquely barcoded TCR beta cDNA molecule for every two T cells. To track age-related changes in TCR beta repertoire diversity, the study relied on deep sequencing normalized with unique cDNA molecular identifiers. The donors were split into four age groups: young (average about 16 years), middle-aged (roughly 40), aged (approximately 60) and long-lived (82). To avoid experimental bias, donors of different ages were spread randomly across the sequencing lanes. The study analyzed two additional independent replicas of 1 million unique cDNA reads from the same blood draw for two donors, one aged 18 to 30 and one aged 80 or older. The full study reports these points: A strong correlation was found between observed TCR beta diversity and the percentage of naive T cells measured by flow cytometry. Total diversity estimates from one million sequenced T cells were considered lower bounds and underestimates. Observed TCR beta diversity per million T cells fell roughly linearly with age, and a significant reduction was already apparent by age roughly 40. Compared with the aged group, the long-lived group had more naive CD4+ T cells, fewer expanded clones and increased TCR diversity, a pattern suggesting age selection. Since profiling was done on bulk unsorted PBMCs, naive and antigen-experienced compartments could not be conclusively compared. Donor CMV infection status was unknown, potentially confounding age-related changes in expanded clonotypes.

Library preparation employed 5' RACE. Instrument used: Illumina HiSeq 2500. A second PCR of 7 to 11 cycles was performed with a sample-barcoded 5' primer and a J-beta primer mix. Each TCR beta cDNA molecule received a unique molecular identifier from a template-switch 5' adaptor carrying 12 random nucleotides. Each sample yielded at least 2.5 million CDR3-containing paired-end reads. First-strand cDNA was synthesized from all RNA with the Mint cDNA synthesis kit, primed by a TRBC-specific oligonucleotide. Following uracil-DNA glycosylase treatment, a first 18-cycle PCR with universal primers M1SS and BC2_uni_R was performed on all cDNA. In the paper's pipeline: Normalization of each sample was performed by random selection of 1 million high-quality reads, each carrying a distinct molecular identifier. Instead of being binned into consensus sequences, reads with shared molecular identifiers were discarded. MiTCR, set to a Q25 quality threshold and the strictest error-elimination algorithm, was used for CDR3 identification, clonotype clustering and error correction. A nonparametric unseen species model with Euler transformation was used to estimate a lower bound on total TCR beta diversity. TCRdb reprocessing: public reads trimmed at Q25 with fastp, clones called with MiXCR, in-frame beta chains kept. When rows share a CDR3 protein, they turn into one entry using the most common DNA and genes. V and J calls and clone size were set by TCRdb, not the authors. Counted in this sample were about 1 million distinct CDR3 sequences; over 35% of them appeared once. Of the sample, approximately 17% falls within the top ten clones.

The 39 donors, aged about 6 to 100 years, were systemically healthy Caucasian individuals from Russia. Each donor gave 8 to 10 milliliters of peripheral blood, drawn into EDTA-treated Vacutainer tubes. Ficoll-Paque density-gradient centrifugation was used to isolate PBMCs, with at least 7 million obtained per sample. Trizol reagent was used to extract total RNA from PBMCs, with at least 6 micrograms per sample. For every donor, an aliquot of PBMCs went through flow cytometry to measure the percentages of naive CD45RAhigh/CD27high T cells. In this sample, this clonotype turned up many times. The antigen this receptor binds is unknown. The sample holds no much larger clone one base away, and base qualities are not on file. CDR1 SGHTA and CDR2 FQGTGA were looked up in the germline V gene. The CDR3 contains 12 residues, cysteine and phenylalanine counted. Only the CDR3 part of the read is kept: 36 bases, read in frame from the first base. V is reduced by 5 bases and J by 8 bases, leaving a spacing of 10 bases between them.

The TCR originated in an older woman in good health. The sample taken for sequencing was blood. This chain joins TRBV7-3 to TRBJ2-1, with the D gene too uncertain to name. CDR3 reads: CASSLTPDEQFF. The DNA is TGTGCCAGCAGCCTTACTCCGGATGAGCAGTTCTTC.